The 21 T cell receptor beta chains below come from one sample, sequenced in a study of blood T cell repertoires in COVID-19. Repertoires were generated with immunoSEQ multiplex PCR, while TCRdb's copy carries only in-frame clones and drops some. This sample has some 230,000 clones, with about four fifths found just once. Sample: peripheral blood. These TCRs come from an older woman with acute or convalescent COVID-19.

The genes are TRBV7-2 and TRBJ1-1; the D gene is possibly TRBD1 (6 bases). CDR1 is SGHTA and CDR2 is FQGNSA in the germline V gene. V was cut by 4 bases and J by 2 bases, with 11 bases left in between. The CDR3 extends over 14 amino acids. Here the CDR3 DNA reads TGTGCCAGCAGCTCGCAGGGGCCCAACACTGAAGCTTTCTTT. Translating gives CASSSQGPNTEAFF.

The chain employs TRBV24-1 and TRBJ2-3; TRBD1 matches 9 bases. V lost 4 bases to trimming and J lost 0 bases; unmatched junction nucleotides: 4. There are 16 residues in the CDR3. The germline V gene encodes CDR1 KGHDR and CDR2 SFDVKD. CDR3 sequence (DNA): TGTGCCACCAGTGAGGGACAGGGAGGAAGCACAGATACGCAGTATTTT. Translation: CATSEGQGGSTDTQYF.

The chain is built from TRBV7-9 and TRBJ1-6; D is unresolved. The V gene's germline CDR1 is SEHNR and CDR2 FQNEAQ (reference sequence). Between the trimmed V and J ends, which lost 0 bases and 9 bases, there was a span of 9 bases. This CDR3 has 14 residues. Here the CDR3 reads CASSLAYDSSPLHF. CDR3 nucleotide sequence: TGTGCCAGCAGCTTAGCTTATGACTCTTCACCCCTCCACTTT.

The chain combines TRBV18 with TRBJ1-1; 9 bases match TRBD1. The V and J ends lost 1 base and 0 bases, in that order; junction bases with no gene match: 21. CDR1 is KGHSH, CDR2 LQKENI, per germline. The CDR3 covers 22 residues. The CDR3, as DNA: TGTGCCAGCTCACCACTCTACCCAGGACAGGGGAGGCGTTCCAATCTGAACACTGAAGCTTTCTTT. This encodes CASSPLYPGQGRRSNLNTEAFF.

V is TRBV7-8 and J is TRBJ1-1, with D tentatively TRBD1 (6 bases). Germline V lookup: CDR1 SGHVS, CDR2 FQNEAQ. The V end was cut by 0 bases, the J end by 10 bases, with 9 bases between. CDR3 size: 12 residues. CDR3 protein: CASSLATGRAFF. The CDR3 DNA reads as TGTGCCAGCAGCTTAGCCACAGGGCGAGCTTTCTTT.

DNA of the CDR3: TGTGCCAGCAGTTACTCGCTGAGGGGGCAATCCTACGAGCAGTACTTC. This sequence encodes CASSYSLRGQSYEQYF. The chain uses TRBV6-6 and TRBJ2-7; 7 bases are a match to TRBD1. The CDR3 extends over 16 amino acids. V was clipped by 0 bases and J by 1 base; unmatched bases: 6. Germline V CDR1 and CDR2: MNHNY, SVGAGI (reference sequence).

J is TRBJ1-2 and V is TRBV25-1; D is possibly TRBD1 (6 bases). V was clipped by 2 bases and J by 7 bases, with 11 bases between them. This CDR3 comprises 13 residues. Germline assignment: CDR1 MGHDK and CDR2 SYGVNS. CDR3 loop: CASSEGGASGYTF. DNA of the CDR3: TGTGCCAGCAGTGAAGGGGGGGCTAGTGGCTACACCTTC.

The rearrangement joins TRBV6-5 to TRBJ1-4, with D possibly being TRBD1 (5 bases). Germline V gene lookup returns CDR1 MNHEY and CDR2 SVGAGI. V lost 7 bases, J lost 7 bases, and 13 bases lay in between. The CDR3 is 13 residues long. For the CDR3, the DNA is TGTGCCAGCAAAGGGGTGGGAGGTGAAAAACTGTTTTTT. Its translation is CASKGVGGEKLFF.

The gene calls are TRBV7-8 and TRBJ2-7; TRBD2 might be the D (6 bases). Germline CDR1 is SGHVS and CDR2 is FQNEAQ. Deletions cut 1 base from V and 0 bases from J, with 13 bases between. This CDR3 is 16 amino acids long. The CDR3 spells CASSLGRERLSYEQYF. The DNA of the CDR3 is TGTGCCAGCAGCTTAGGGCGGGAACGACTCTCCTACGAGCAGTACTTC.

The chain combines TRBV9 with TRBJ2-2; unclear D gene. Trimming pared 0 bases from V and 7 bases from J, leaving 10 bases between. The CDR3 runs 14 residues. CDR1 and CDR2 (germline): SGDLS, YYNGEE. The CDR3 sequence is CASSVASPGGELFF. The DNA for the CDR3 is TGTGCCAGCAGCGTAGCCTCTCCGGGCGGGGAGCTGTTTTTT.

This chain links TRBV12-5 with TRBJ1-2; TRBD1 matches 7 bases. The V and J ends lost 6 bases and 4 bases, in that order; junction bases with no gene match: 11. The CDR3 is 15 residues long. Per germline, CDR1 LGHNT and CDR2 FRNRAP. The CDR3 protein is CASGQPSQGFYGYTF. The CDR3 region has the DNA TGTGCTAGTGGCCAACCCTCACAGGGGTTCTATGGCTACACCTTC.

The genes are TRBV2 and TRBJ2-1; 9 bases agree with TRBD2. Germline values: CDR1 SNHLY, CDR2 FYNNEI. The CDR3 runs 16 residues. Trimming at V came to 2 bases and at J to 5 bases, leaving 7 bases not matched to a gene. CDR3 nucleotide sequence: TGTGCCAGCAGTGAAAAAGGGACTAGCCTGAACAATGAGCAGTTCTTC. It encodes CASSEKGTSLNNEQFF.

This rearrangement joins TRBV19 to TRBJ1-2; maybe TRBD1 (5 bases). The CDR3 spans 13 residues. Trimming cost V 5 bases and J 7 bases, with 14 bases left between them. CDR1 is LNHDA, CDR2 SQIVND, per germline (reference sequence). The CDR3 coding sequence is TGTGCCAGTAGTCGTCAGGGTCGACCTGGCTACACCTTC. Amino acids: CASSRQGRPGYTF.

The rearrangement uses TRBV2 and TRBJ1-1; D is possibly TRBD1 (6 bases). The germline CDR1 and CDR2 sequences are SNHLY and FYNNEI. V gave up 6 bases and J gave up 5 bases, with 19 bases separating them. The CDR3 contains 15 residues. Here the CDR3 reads CASRHQRGAMTEAFF. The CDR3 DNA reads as TGTGCCAGCAGGCACCAGCGGGGGGCAATGACTGAAGCTTTCTTT.

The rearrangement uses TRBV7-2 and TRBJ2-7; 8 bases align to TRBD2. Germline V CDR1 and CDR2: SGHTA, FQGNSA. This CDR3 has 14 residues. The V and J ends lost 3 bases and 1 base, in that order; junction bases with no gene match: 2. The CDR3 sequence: CASSFPSGSYEQYF. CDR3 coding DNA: TGTGCCAGCAGCTTCCCTAGCGGGTCCTACGAGCAGTACTTC. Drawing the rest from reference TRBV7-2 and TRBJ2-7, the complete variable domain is GAGVSQSPSNKVTEKGKDVELRCDPISGHTALYWYRQSLGQGLEFLIYFQGNSAPDKSGLPSDRFSAERTGGSVSTLTIQRTQQEDSAVYLCASSFPSGSYEQYFGPGTRLTVT.

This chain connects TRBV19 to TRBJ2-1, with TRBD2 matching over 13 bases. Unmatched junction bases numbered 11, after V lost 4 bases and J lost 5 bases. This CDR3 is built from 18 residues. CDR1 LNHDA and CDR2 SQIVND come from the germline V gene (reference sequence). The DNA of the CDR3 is TGTGCCAGTAGTAGACTAGCGGGGGGTGGCATGTTCCACAATGAGCAGTTCTTC. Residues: CASSRLAGGGMFHNEQFF.

DNA of the CDR3: TGTGCCTGGAGCTCCTACAGGGGATTCGGGGAAGGGCAGTACTTC. It is translated as CAWSSYRGFGEGQYF. This sequence joins TRBV30 and TRBJ2-7, with 7 bases that match TRBD1. Germline V lookup: CDR1 GTSNPN, CDR2 SVGIG (reference sequence). V lost 3 bases, J lost 9 bases, and 17 bases stayed unmatched. The CDR3 contains 15 residues.

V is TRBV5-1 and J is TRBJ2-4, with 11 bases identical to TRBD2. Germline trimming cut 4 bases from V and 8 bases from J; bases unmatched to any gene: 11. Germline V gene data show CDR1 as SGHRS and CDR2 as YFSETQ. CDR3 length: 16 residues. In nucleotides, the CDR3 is TGCGCCAGCAGCCCCACTAGCGGGGGCCTTAAACACATTCAGTACTTC. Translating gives CASSPTSGGLKHIQYF.

In DNA form, the CDR3 reads TGTGCCAGCAGCCTCGGGACAGGGGCAACTAATGAAAAACTGTTTTTT. It translates to CASSLGTGATNEKLFF. The V gene is TRBV7-6, the J gene TRBJ1-4; 10 nucleotides line up with TRBD1. The trim removed 5 bases at V and 0 bases at J, leaving 3 bases unmatched. CDR1 SGHVS and CDR2 FNYEAQ come from the germline V gene. The CDR3 has 16 amino acids.

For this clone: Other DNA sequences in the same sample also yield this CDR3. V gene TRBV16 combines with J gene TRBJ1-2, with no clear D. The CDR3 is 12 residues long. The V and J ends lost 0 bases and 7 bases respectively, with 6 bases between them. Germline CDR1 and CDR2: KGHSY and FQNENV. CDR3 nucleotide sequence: TGTGCCAGCAGCCAATCGAGGGCTGGCTACACCTTC. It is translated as CASSQSRAGYTF.

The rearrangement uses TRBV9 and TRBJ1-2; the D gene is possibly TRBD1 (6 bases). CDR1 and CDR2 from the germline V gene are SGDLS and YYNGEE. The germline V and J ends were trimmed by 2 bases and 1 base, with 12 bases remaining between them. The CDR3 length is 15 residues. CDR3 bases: TGTGCCAGCAGCGTTTTAGGGGGAAGTAACTATGGCTACACCTTC. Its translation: CASSVLGGSNYGYTF.